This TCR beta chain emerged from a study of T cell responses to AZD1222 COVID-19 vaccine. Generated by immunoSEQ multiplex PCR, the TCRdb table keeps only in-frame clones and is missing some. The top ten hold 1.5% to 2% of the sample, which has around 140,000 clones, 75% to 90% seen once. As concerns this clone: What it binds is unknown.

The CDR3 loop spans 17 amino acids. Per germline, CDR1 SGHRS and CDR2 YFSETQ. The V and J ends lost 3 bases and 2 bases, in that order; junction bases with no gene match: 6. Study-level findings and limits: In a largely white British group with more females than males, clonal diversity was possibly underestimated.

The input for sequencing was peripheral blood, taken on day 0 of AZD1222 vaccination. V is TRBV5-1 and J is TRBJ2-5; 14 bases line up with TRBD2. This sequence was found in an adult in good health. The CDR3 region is CASSSGLAGVQQETQYF. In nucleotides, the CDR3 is TGCGCCAGCAGCTCGGGACTAGCGGGAGTTCAGCAAGAGACCCAGTACTTC.